These T cell receptor beta chains were read from a single sample in a study of cytomegalovirus exposure and HLA in healthy donors. Some clones are missing from TCRdb's copy, which holds only in-frame ones; the method was immunoSEQ multiplex PCR. The table has around 200,000 clones, roughly 80% seen once. Sequenced sample: PBMCs. These receptors originate from a man in his forties or fifties in good health and CMV-seropositive. Both conserved end residues are part of each CDR3. Fields, in order: clone size, D gene, J gene, V gene, CDR3 DNA, CDR3 protein. A D gene is named only where the DNA matches it firmly. Clone sizes are given selectively: once, few, many, or a class where the clone is expanded.

-,TRBD2,TRBJ2-1,TRBV9,TGTGCCAGCAGCGTAGTAGAAAGCGGGGGGAACAATGAGCAGTTCTTC,CASSVVESGGNNEQFF
-,TRBD1,TRBJ2-3,TRBV7-3,TGTGCCAGCAGCAGGGGGCAGCTTAGCACAGATACGCAGTATTTT,CASSRGQLSTDTQYF
-,TRBD2,TRBJ2-2,TRBV7-2,TGTGCCAGCTACCGGACTAGCGGGGGGCTCTACACCGGGGAGCTGTTTTTT,CASYRTSGGLYTGELFF
few,-,TRBJ1-2,TRBV19,TGTGCCAGTAGTATACCCACGGGGGGCGCCGGGTATGGCTACACCTTC,CASSIPTGGAGYGYTF
-,TRBD1,TRBJ2-7,TRBV13,TGTGCCAGCGGTAGGGGACAGGGCCCCGAGCAGTACTTC,CASGRGQGPEQYF
few,TRBD2,TRBJ2-1,TRBV2,TGTGCCAGCAGGAGACTAGCGGGGAGGTCCAATGAGCAGTTCTTC,CASRRLAGRSNEQFF
-,-,TRBJ2-5,TRBV29-1,TGCAGCGTTGCCAGCCAGCGCACCCAAGAGACCCAGTACTTC,CSVASQRTQETQYF
-,-,TRBJ1-5,TRBV7-8,TGTGCCAGCAGCTTAATCAGGGGCAGCAATCAGCCCCAGCATTTT,CASSLIRGSNQPQHF
-,-,TRBJ1-1,TRBV19,TGTGCCAGTAGCCCCCTCCCAGGGAGGGCTGAAGCTTTCTTT,CASSPLPGRAEAFF
-,TRBD2,TRBJ2-5,TRBV5-1,TGCGCCAGCAGCCCTCTAGCGGGGGCGCGGGAGACCCAGTACTTC,CASSPLAGARETQYF
-,TRBD1,TRBJ2-1,TRBV7-2,TGTGCCAGCAGCCGGGACAGTAACAATGAGCAGTTCTTC,CASSRDSNNEQFF
-,TRBD2,TRBJ2-3,TRBV5-1,TGCGCCAGCAGCTCGAGCTCGGGGGGGCTAGATACGCAGTATTTT,CASSSSSGGLDTQYF
-,TRBD2,TRBJ2-4,TRBV7-9,TGTGCCAGCAGCTTTCTAGCGGGGACACTAGCCAAAAACATTCAGTACTTC,CASSFLAGTLAKNIQYF
-,-,TRBJ1-2,TRBV14,TGTGCCAGCAGCCAGGGAGCAACAGCGGATAACTATGGCTACACCTTC,CASSQGATADNYGYTF
-,TRBD1,TRBJ2-2,TRBV27,TGTGCCAGCTTTCCTCAGGGGGCTCGAACCGGGGAGCTGTTTTTT,CASFPQGARTGELFF
once,-,TRBJ1-2,TRBV18,TGTGCCAGCTCACCCGGACAGTTCTATGGCTACACCTTC,CASSPGQFYGYTF